The 22 T cell receptor beta chains in this list originate from one sample, sequenced in a study of technical replicates of blood from a handful of donors. Assay: immunoSEQ multiplex PCR; the TCRdb copy retains only in-frame clones and omits some. The repertoire includes over 65,000 clones, around 97% of them detected once, and over 0.2% sits in the top ten. The source material was T cells isolated from PBMCs. The receptors derive from a human donor in good health.

The rearrangement uses TRBV15 and TRBJ2-5; D gene ambiguous. This CDR3 contains 16 residues. Germline loops: CDR1 LNHNV, CDR2 YYDKDF (reference sequence). With 1 base removed from V and 1 base from J, the gap between germline ends came to 13 bases. CDR3: CATSRGTLPTQETQYF. For the CDR3, the DNA is TGTGCCACCAGCAGAGGTACACTACCCACCCAAGAGACCCAGTACTTC.

As DNA, the CDR3 is TGCGCCAGCAGCTTGGAACAGGGCATGGACGGCTACACCTTC. It specifies CASSLEQGMDGYTF. The J gene is TRBJ1-2, the V gene TRBV5-1, with D possibly TRBD1 on 6 matching bases. This CDR3 contains 14 residues. V gave up 0 bases and J gave up 8 bases, with 14 bases separating them. The V gene's germline CDR1 is SGHRS and CDR2 YFSETQ.

The chain employs TRBV6-5 and TRBJ2-4, with TRBD1 as a possible D gene (6 bases). Germline values: CDR1 MNHEY, CDR2 SVGAGI. CDR3 length: 14 residues. The V gene lost 6 bases and the J gene lost 5 bases, with 14 bases spanning the gap. The CDR3 bases are TGTGCCAGCAGCCGGGGACACGGAGAAAACATTCAGTACTTC. Protein sequence: CASSRGHGENIQYF.

This chain connects TRBV6-6 to TRBJ1-2; D is possibly TRBD1 (5 bases). Looked up from germline, CDR1 is MNHNY and CDR2 is SVGAGI (reference sequence). The CDR3 spans 13 residues. The germline V and J ends were trimmed by 6 bases and 2 bases, with 10 bases remaining between them. CDR3 in amino acids: CASRPDSNYGYTF. The CDR3 bases are TGTGCCAGCAGGCCTGACAGCAACTATGGCTACACCTTC.

This sequence joins TRBV30 and TRBJ2-1, with no clear D. The germline V and J ends were trimmed by 2 bases and 3 bases, with 20 bases remaining between them. Germline V gene lookup returns CDR1 GTSNPN and CDR2 SVGIG (reference sequence). The CDR3 sequence is 17 residues long. The CDR3 loop is CAWSLPGGAPHYNEQFF. DNA for the CDR3: TGTGCCTGGAGTCTCCCGGGTGGCGCGCCTCACTACAATGAGCAGTTCTTC.

The count of this clone is one. The V call is TRBV19, the J call TRBJ1-1; the match to TRBD1 covers 7 bases. The germline V gene encodes CDR1 LNHDA and CDR2 SQIVND (reference sequence). The CDR3 covers 17 residues. With V trimmed by 5 bases and J by 1 base, 13 bases remained unmatched. CDR3 loop: CASSALSGTDRNTEAFF. Written as DNA, the CDR3 is TGTGCCAGTAGTGCCCTTTCCGGGACAGACAGGAACACTGAAGCTTTCTTT.

V and J are TRBV7-9 and TRBJ2-3; 10 nucleotides align to TRBD1. CDR3 length: 14 residues. Trimming removed 1 base from V and 5 bases from J; junction bases left unmatched: 0. The germline CDR1 and CDR2 sequences are SEHNR and FQNEAQ (reference sequence). The CDR3 region has the DNA TGTGCCAGCAGCTTAGGGACAGGGGGAGATACGCAGTATTTT. It specifies CASSLGTGGDTQYF.

V and J are TRBV4-1 and TRBJ2-1; 10 positions agree with TRBD2. The CDR3 loop spans 14 amino acids. J was trimmed by 10 bases and V by 4 bases; bases with no gene match: 7. The germline V gene encodes CDR1 MGHRA and CDR2 YSYEKL. CDR3 sequence reads: CASSPSNSGGEQFF. CDR3 sequence (DNA): TGCGCCAGCAGCCCTTCCAATAGCGGGGGGGAGCAGTTCTTC.

The chain links TRBV7-6 to TRBJ2-7; TRBD1 matches 7 bases. CDR1 and CDR2 from the germline V gene are SGHVS and FNYEAQ. CDR3 size: 18 residues. After removal of 2 bases from V and 0 bases from J, the junction contained 13 bases not matched to a gene. The DNA of the CDR3 is TGTGCCAGCAGCTTATATCCGAACAGGGGTAGCAGCTCCTACGAGCAGTACTTC. Amino acids: CASSLYPNRGSSSYEQYF.

The V call is TRBV19, the J call TRBJ1-2; 7 nucleotides align to TRBD1. Losses at the gene ends were 4 bases for V and 6 bases for J; bases not matched to a gene: 5. The CDR3 is 13 amino acids. The germline CDR1 and CDR2 sequences are LNHDA and SQIVND (reference sequence). The CDR3 nucleotides are TGTGCCAGTAGTACGCTACAGGGGCATGGCTACACCTTC. Protein product: CASSTLQGHGYTF.

The CDR3, as DNA: TGTGCCAGCAGATCCGGGACTAGTTACAATGAGCAGTTCTTC. The encoded protein is CASRSGTSYNEQFF. The chain joins TRBV11-2 to TRBJ2-1, with 8 bases matching TRBD2. This CDR3 spans 14 amino acids. CDR1 is SGHAT and CDR2 is FQNNGV in the germline V gene. V was clipped by 6 bases and J by 4 bases; unmatched bases: 5.

The rearrangement joins TRBV10-3 to TRBJ1-1, with a possible D match to TRBD1 (5 bases). Germline values: CDR1 ENHRY, CDR2 SYGVKD. V was cut by 4 bases and J by 2 bases, with 14 bases left in between. This CDR3 comprises 15 residues. DNA for the CDR3: TGTGCCATCAGTGGATTCGGGCAGGGCAACACTGAAGCTTTCTTT. Translating it yields CAISGFGQGNTEAFF.

The CDR3 DNA sequence: TGCGCCAGCAGCCTATACTTACAGGGTAACTATGGCTACACCTTC. This translates into CASSLYLQGNYGYTF. V and J are TRBV5-1 and TRBJ1-2; D may be TRBD1 (6 bases). The CDR3 spans 15 residues. V was cut by 4 bases and J by 1 base, with 14 bases left in between. CDR1 and CDR2 from the germline V gene are SGHRS and YFSETQ.

The chain carries TRBV30 and TRBJ2-6; possibly TRBD1 for D (5 bases). From germline, CDR1 is GTSNPN and CDR2 SVGIG (reference sequence). The CDR3 has 15 residues. V was pared by 5 bases and J by 0 bases, with 11 bases between. The CDR3 loop reads CAWGALNSGANVLTF. The DNA for the CDR3 is TGTGCCTGGGGGGCTCTTAACTCTGGGGCCAACGTCCTGACTTTC.

The gene calls are TRBV19 and TRBJ1-5; D is unclear. V lost 4 bases to trimming and J lost 5 bases, with 18 bases between them. The CDR3 length is 16 residues. Germline loops: CDR1 LNHDA, CDR2 SQIVND (reference sequence). The CDR3 nucleotides are TGTGCCAGTAGTACCCAAACCTTCTGGGAGCATCAGCCCCAGCATTTT. Amino acids: CASSTQTFWEHQPQHF.

The chain joins TRBV4-1 to TRBJ2-5, with D possibly TRBD1 on 6 matching bases. The germline gives CDR1 MGHRA, CDR2 YSYEKL. V was clipped by 0 bases and J by 4 bases, with 18 bases between them. CDR3 length: 17 amino acids. The CDR3 sequence: CASSQEKEGRGRETQYF. The DNA of the CDR3 is TGCGCCAGCAGCCAAGAGAAAGAGGGTAGGGGGAGAGAGACCCAGTACTTC.

The rearrangement joins TRBV6-1 to TRBJ1-1; 9 bases line up with TRBD1. V lost 4 bases, J lost 1 base, and 1 base stayed unmatched. Germline V gene sequence: CDR1 MNHNS, CDR2 SASEGT. The CDR3 has 14 amino acids. The CDR3: CASSADRGNTEAFF. CDR3 DNA sequence: TGTGCCAGCAGTGCGGACAGGGGGAACACTGAAGCTTTCTTT.

The V gene is TRBV29-1, the J gene TRBJ1-1; tentatively, D is TRBD1 (5 bases). Germline values: CDR1 SQVTM, CDR2 ANQGSEA. With 3 bases removed from V and 4 bases from J, the gap between germline ends came to 15 bases. The CDR3 has 14 amino acids. CDR3 in DNA: TGCAGCGTTGAGAGAGATCGACAGACCACTGAAGCTTTCTTT. Amino acid sequence: CSVERDRQTTEAFF.

The DNA of the CDR3 is TGTGCCAGCAGTGAGGGACAGGGGGCTAGCGAGCAGTACTTC. Its translation is CASSEGQGASEQYF. The V call is TRBV6-1, the J call TRBJ2-7; 12 bases are a match to TRBD1. V trimming: 3 bases; J trimming: 6 bases; junction bases outside the gene matches: 3. The CDR3 loop spans 14 amino acids. Germline V gene sequence: CDR1 MNHNS, CDR2 SASEGT.

The J gene is TRBJ2-2, the V gene TRBV10-1; 7 bases agree with TRBD2. This CDR3 region has 17 residues. Germline trimming cut 4 bases from V and 5 bases from J; bases unmatched to any gene: 13. Germline CDR1 is WNHNN and CDR2 is SYGVQD (reference sequence). The CDR3 DNA reads TGCGCCAGCAGTGGGGGGGGAGACTCCCTCCGAACCGGGGAGCTGTTTTTT. Its protein product is CASSGGGDSLRTGELFF.

The chain joins TRBV6-5 to TRBJ1-4; 10 nucleotides agree with TRBD1. CDR3 length equals 13 residues. Germline V gene sequence: CDR1 MNHEY, CDR2 SVGAGI. J was trimmed by 8 bases and V by 7 bases; bases with no gene match: 4. The CDR3 nucleotides read TGTGCCAGCACCCGGGACAGGGGCGAAAAACTGTTTTTT. Its translation is CASTRDRGEKLFF.

This clone occurred once. The chain recombines TRBV23-1 with TRBJ2-2; the D gene is possibly TRBD2 (7 bases). TRBV23-1 is recorded as an ORF, its role being uncertain. The V gene lost 4 bases and the J gene lost 5 bases, with 20 bases spanning the gap. The CDR3 covers 17 residues. The CDR3 is CASSPLRRGARTGELFF. Here the CDR3 DNA reads TGCGCCAGCAGTCCACTTCGTCGGGGGGCGCGAACCGGGGAGCTGTTTTTT.